This T cell receptor beta chain was recovered during a study of human T cells and chemical hapten exposure. Looking at the study overall: Patches with 0.01% DPC went on the upper back, and the tests were read at 6 days. Enrolled patients were predominantly female and had alopecia areata, totalis or universalis.

Each CDR3 protein gets one entry after TCRdb re-called the RACE reads with MiXCR. The sample contains fewer than 300,000 distinct CDR3 sequences, approximately 8.4% of which appear only once. This clonotype was observed a handful of times. J lost 3 bases, V lost 4 bases, and 7 bases had no gene match. CDR1 is MNHEY, CDR2 SVGAGI, per germline. The CDR3 has 17 residues. Documented time point: pre-sensitization, week 0. Treatment in this sample: therapeutic diphenylcyclopropenone sensitization with weekly scalp DPC. Donation of samples came from alopecia patients who were 18 to 70 years old and suitable for DPC.

The source of this sequence is a middle-aged woman with alopecia areata. Some clones in this sample may be carry-over from other donors' samples. Sequencing was performed on whole blood, taken in connection with sensitization to the hapten diphenylcyclopropenone (DPC). V usage is TRBV6-5 and J usage is TRBJ1-5; 12 nucleotides line up with TRBD1. The CDR3 is CASSSGTGGTSNQPQHF. The CDR3 DNA reads TGTGCCAGCAGTTCCGGGACAGGGGGCACTTCCAATCAGCCCCAGCATTTT.